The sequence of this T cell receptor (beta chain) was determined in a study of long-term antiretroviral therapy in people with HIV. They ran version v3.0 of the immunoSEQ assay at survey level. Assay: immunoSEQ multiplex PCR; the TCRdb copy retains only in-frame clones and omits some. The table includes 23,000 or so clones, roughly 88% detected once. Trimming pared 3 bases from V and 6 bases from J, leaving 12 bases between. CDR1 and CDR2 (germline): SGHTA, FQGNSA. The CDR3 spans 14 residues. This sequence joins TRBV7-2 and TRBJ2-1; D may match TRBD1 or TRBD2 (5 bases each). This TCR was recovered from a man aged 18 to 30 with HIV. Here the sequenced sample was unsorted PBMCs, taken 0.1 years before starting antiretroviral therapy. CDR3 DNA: TGTGCCAGCAGCTTGAGAGGGGCCGGCAATGAGCAGTTCTTC. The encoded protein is CASSLRGAGNEQFF.